This T cell receptor (beta chain) was retrieved from a study of blood T cell repertoires in COVID-19. Study-level background: Collection of acute and convalescent COVID-19 samples took place in the United States, Italy and Spain.

Source study methods: Counts of nucleated cells, estimated from reference gene primer amplification, were obtained. The method was immunoSEQ multiplex PCR; TCRdb's version includes in-frame clones alone and lacks a portion of them. V, J and clone size were drawn from that table, and D and trimming were deduced from the DNA. This table holds almost 250,000 clones, roughly 91% found once. Participant age was roughly 18 to 95 years, and participants resided in fewer than 25 US areas. Researchers sorted participants into cohorts using their self-reported clinical history. The V gene's germline CDR1 is SGHNT and CDR2 YENEEA. The ends lost 5 bases at V and 1 base at J; junction bases unmatched: 4. The CDR3 is 14 amino acids.

This sequence was found in a young woman who had recovered from COVID-19. This rearrangement joins TRBV11-3 to TRBJ2-5; 7 nucleotides align to TRBD1. Sequencing input: PBMCs or T cells enriched from blood (not recorded which). The CDR3, as DNA: TGTGCCAGCAGCGGGGGACAGTTCCAAGAGACCCAGTACTTC. It encodes CASSGGQFQETQYF.